These T cell receptor beta chains were read from a single sample in a study of cytomegalovirus exposure and HLA in healthy donors. Only in-frame clones appear in the TCRdb table, and some are missing; sequencing was by immunoSEQ multiplex PCR. The repertoire holds more than 150,000 clones, with around 85% as singletons. Sequenced: PBMCs. The receptors stem from a man aged 50 to 59 in good health and CMV-seronegative. The CDR3 runs from the conserved cysteine through the conserved F or W. The D gene is left open where the match is weak. Clone size appears in some rows only: once, few, many, or a class for an expanded clone.

j_gene	abundance	v_gene	d_gene	CDR3aa
TRBJ2-7	few	TRBV27	TRBD1	CASSSRTGGFYEQYF
TRBJ1-4	NA	TRBV18	NA	CASSPQPQEKLFF
TRBJ1-6	NA	TRBV2	NA	CASSLGGYNSPLHF
TRBJ1-4	few	TRBV7-2	TRBD1	CASEGAGANEKLFF
TRBJ2-3	NA	TRBV6-1	NA	CASSEPRRFDILFRQYF
TRBJ2-1	once	TRBV27	NA	CASSLQNNEQFF
TRBJ1-1	NA	TRBV5-6	NA	CASSAPITEAFF
TRBJ2-5	NA	TRBV1	NA	CTSSHCTQNSGGAMAQETQYF
TRBJ1-1	NA	TRBV11-1	NA	CASSLGTKGNTEAFF
TRBJ1-5	NA	TRBV19	NA	CASSFSTGNQPQHF
TRBJ1-1	NA	TRBV7-9	TRBD1	CASRHGQDTEAFF
TRBJ2-7	NA	TRBV7-9	NA	CASGDTERSSYEQYF
TRBJ2-3	few	TRBV5-1	NA	CASAPPRGTQYF
TRBJ2-5	few	TRBV19	TRBD1	CASSITGGWTQYF
TRBJ2-2	NA	TRBV7-7	NA	CASSLGRSGELFF
TRBJ2-1	NA	TRBV27	NA	CASSSHRAPSYNEQFF
TRBJ1-4	NA	TRBV7-2	TRBD1	CASSSDRANEKLFF
TRBJ1-1	NA	TRBV27	TRBD1	CASSYRGLRNTEAFF
TRBJ1-2	NA	TRBV18	TRBD1	CASSPDRGQNYGYTF
TRBJ1-1	NA	TRBV7-2	NA	CASSLTGYRTEAFF
TRBJ1-5	NA	TRBV2	NA	CASLQGPNQPQHF
TRBJ1-5	NA	TRBV30	NA	CAWSVRSGGYQPQHF
TRBJ2-3	NA	TRBV18	TRBD1	CASSPRTGSTDTQYF
TRBJ1-1	NA	TRBV29-1	TRBD1	CSVGRTGGETEAFF
TRBJ2-7	once	TRBV4-3	NA	CASSQEYSPGHEQYF
TRBJ1-1	NA	TRBV19	NA	CASSARVGDTEAFF
TRBJ2-1	NA	TRBV15	TRBD2	CATSPNYLAGANEQFF
TRBJ1-2	NA	TRBV29-1	NA	CSVEDWSGPTGLGYTF
TRBJ2-1	NA	TRBV10-2	NA	CASSDGSFSYNEQFF
TRBJ1-1	NA	TRBV7-2	NA	CASSLATGLNTEAFF
TRBJ1-1	NA	TRBV10-3	TRBD1	CAIKGFLTGGTEAFF
TRBJ2-7	NA	TRBV7-2	TRBD1	CASSLAQGTGNF
TRBJ2-7	many	TRBV7-2	NA	CASSSYRGTPYEQYF
TRBJ1-1	NA	TRBV13	NA	CASSLRGGDTEAFF
TRBJ1-2	NA	TRBV7-8	TRBD1	CASSRRRETGSLVGGYTF
TRBJ1-4	NA	TRBV4-2	NA	CASSQEGAQTNEKLFF
TRBJ2-1	few	TRBV4-2	TRBD2	CASSRSPGGGSSYNEQFF
TRBJ2-3	NA	TRBV5-6	TRBD1	CASNFGTGGYTQYF